These 5 T cell receptor beta chains were sequenced from one sample in a study of T cells after posttransplantation cyclophosphamide. Method: immunoSEQ multiplex PCR; TCRdb's copy keeps in-frame clones and lacks some. The table lists 25,000 to 30,000 clones, no singletons, with approximately 3% in the top ten. The sequenced material came from PBMCs. The receptors were sampled from a woman aged 60-75 years in good health, CMV-negative, and a related stem cell transplant donor.

This clone was seen ten or more times. Here the CDR3 DNA reads TGTGCCAGCAGTGATGGACAGCACTCTGGAAACACCATATATTTT. Translation gives CASSDGQHSGNTIYF. The chain combines TRBV25-1 with TRBJ1-3; tentative D call: TRBD1 (6 bases). The CDR3 totals 15 residues. Germline values: CDR1 MGHDK, CDR2 SYGVNS. With 3 bases removed from V and 0 bases from J, the gap between germline ends came to 9 bases.

The V and J genes are TRBV7-2 and TRBJ1-2; 7 bases are shared with TRBD1. The CDR3 loop spans 15 amino acids. Looked up from germline, CDR1 is SGHTA and CDR2 is FQGNSA. The ends lost 7 bases at V and 3 bases at J; junction bases unmatched: 11. CDR3 amino acids: CASTRTGDTHYGYTF. The DNA for the CDR3 is TGTGCCAGCACGCGGACAGGAGATACCCACTATGGCTACACCTTC.

This clone was detected many times. J is TRBJ2-7 and V is TRBV4-3, with TRBD2 as a possible D gene (6 bases). V gave up 3 bases and J gave up 4 bases, with 13 bases separating them. This CDR3 comprises 14 residues. Germline V gene sequence: CDR1 LGHNA, CDR2 YSLEER. DNA of the CDR3: TGCGCCAGCAGCCACACGACTAGTGCGTACGAGCAGTACTTC. Protein product: CASSHTTSAYEQYF.

This clone was seen at least ten times. The rearrangement joins TRBV28 to TRBJ2-7, with 11 bases aligning to TRBD1. V lost 8 bases and J lost 3; bases outside the gene matches: 9. Germline V CDR1 and CDR2: MDHEN, SYDVKM. The CDR3 spans 15 residues. CDR3 nucleotide sequence: TGTGCCAGCGCAACCTCCGGGACAGGGGGCTACGAGCAGTACTTC. It encodes CASATSGTGGYEQYF.

The table lists this clone with many counts. The chain couples TRBV7-9 to TRBJ1-1; 11 positions agree with TRBD1. With 2 bases clipped from V and 7 bases from J, the junction kept 3 bases outside the gene matches. In germline, CDR1 is SEHNR, CDR2 FQNEAQ (reference sequence). The length of the CDR3 is 14 residues. The CDR3 here is CASSLRGTGGEAFF. In DNA, the CDR3 is TGTGCCAGCAGCTTAAGAGGGACAGGGGGTGAAGCTTTCTTT.